Detailed here is one TCR beta chain. Its antigen is undetermined. With a J-beta primer mix and a sample-barcoded 5' primer, a second PCR ran roughly 6 to 12 cycles. TCRdb used MiXCR to reprocess the 5' RACE reads, holding one entry per CDR3 protein. Of about 900,000 distinct CDR3 sequences detected, around 49% appear once; the ten largest clones hold roughly an eighth. The data stem from a study of blood T cells in healthy people across ages. Study findings and constraints: The study found more naive CD4+ cells and higher diversity in long-lived than aged donors. As age increased, TCR beta diversity per million T cells fell in a roughly linear fashion.

Each sample yielded at least 7 million isolated PBMCs. Germline V gives CDR1 SGHTA, CDR2 FQGNSA. V was trimmed by 2 bases and J by 4 bases, leaving 17 bases between them. The CDR3 is 17 amino acids. This chain uses TRBV7-2 with TRBJ2-2; TRBD1 or TRBD2 may be the D gene (5 bases each). This sequence originates from a man between 25 and 39 years old in good health. The sample was blood. Here the CDR3 reads CASSLLGTAGSTGELFF. CDR3 DNA sequence: TGTGCCAGCAGCTTATTGGGGACCGCAGGGAGCACCGGGGAGCTGTTTTTT. The variable domain in full, with the rest retrieved from reference TRBV7-2 and TRBJ2-2, is GAGVSQSPSNKVTEKGKDVELRCDPISGHTALYWYRQSLGQGLEFLIYFQGNSAPDKSGLPSDRFSAERTGGSVSTLTIQRTQQEDSAVYLCASSLLGTAGSTGELFFGEGSRLTVL.